This T cell receptor (beta chain) was recovered during a study of blood T cell repertoires in COVID-19. Study-wide background: Donors in the United States, Italy and Spain gave samples during acute or convalescent COVID-19.

Across about two dozen US areas, participants ranged in age from about 18 to 89 years. Exposed volunteers were people who met a COVID-19 case within 2 weeks before study entry. Per the authors' pipeline: Amplified reference gene primers provided the basis for estimating nucleated cell counts. Generated by immunoSEQ multiplex PCR, the TCRdb table keeps only in-frame clones and is missing some. The V and J calls and clone size were taken over from that table, and D and trimming were inferred from the DNA. In the table there are some 300,000 clones, 85% to 90% of which are singletons. The V end lost 2 bases, the J end lost 2 bases, and 15 bases lay between the germline ends. CDR1 KGHDR and CDR2 SFDVKD come from the germline V gene. CDR3 length equals 17 residues.

The TCR was taken from a woman aged 45-60 years who had been exposed to COVID-19. This chain connects TRBV24-1 to TRBJ2-4; D is possibly TRBD2 (6 bases). The sample was PBMCs or T cells enriched from blood (not recorded which). CDR3: CATSDSTKGLSKNIQYF. The CDR3 nucleotides read TGTGCCACCAGTGATTCCACCAAGGGACTTTCCAAAAACATTCAGTACTTC.